This entry lists 32 T cell receptor beta chains sequenced from one sample in a study of tumor-infiltrating lymphocytes in oesophageal squamous cell carcinoma. From the PCR reads, TCRdb called clonotypes with MiXCR, one entry per CDR3 protein. The table lists under 20,000 distinct CDR3 sequences, 45% to 50% of them singletons, with around a quarter in the top ten. The sample taken for sequencing was esophageal tumor tissue. The receptors stem from a male donor with esophageal squamous cell carcinoma.

This clonotype appeared a few times. The chain is built from TRBV28 and TRBJ2-7; no firm D call. V shed 5 bases and J shed 3 bases, with 5 bases lying between them. The CDR3 has 11 amino acids. Germline CDR1 MDHEN, CDR2 SYDVKM. CDR3 bases: TGTGCCAGCAGTCCACACTACGAGCAGTACTTC. This translates into CASSPHYEQYF.

This clonotype has just one count. This sequence joins TRBV7-2 and TRBJ2-3; tentatively, D is TRBD2 (6 bases). The V end lost 2 bases, the J end lost 4 bases, and 13 bases lay between the germline ends. This CDR3 spans 15 amino acids. Germline V gives CDR1 SGHTA, CDR2 FQGNSA. In nucleotides, the CDR3 is TGTGCCAGCAGCTTATCCCTAGGGAGGCCAGATACGCAGTATTTT. Encoded protein: CASSLSLGRPDTQYF.

This chain connects TRBV7-9 to TRBJ2-1, with 10 nucleotides matching TRBD1. J was trimmed by 4 bases and V by 5 bases; bases with no gene match: 2. Germline CDR1 and CDR2: SEHNR and FQNEAQ (reference sequence). The CDR3 length is 14 residues. CDR3 in DNA: TGTGCCAGCAGCACGGGACAGGGGTACAATGAGCAGTTCTTC. This sequence encodes CASSTGQGYNEQFF.

This chain uses TRBV2 with TRBJ2-4; 7 bases agree with TRBD1. CDR1 and CDR2 (germline): SNHLY, FYNNEI. The length of the CDR3 is 10 residues. V shed 5 bases and J 13 bases; nucleotides not matched to a gene: 2. CDR3 DNA: TGTGCCAGCAGTCAGGGGGTACAGTACTTC. It is translated as CASSQGVQYF. Drawing the rest from reference TRBV2 and TRBJ2-4, the complete variable domain is EPEVTQTPSHQVTQMGQEVILRCVPISNHLYFYWYRQILGQKVEFLVSFYNNEISEKSEIFDDQFSVERPDGSNFTLKIRSTKLEDSAMYFCASSQGVQYFGAGTRLSVL.

Comment on this clonotype: Lacking the conserved final phenylalanine or tryptophan, this CDR3 likely reflects a read error. It is unclear where the CDR3 begins or ends on the DNA, so no DNA is shown, and the CDR3 is as TCRdb lists it. The genes are TRBV7-8 and TRBJ2-6; TRBD1 was called by the table and not checked on the DNA. CDR1 and CDR2 (germline): SGHVS, FQNEAQ. The CDR3 is made up of 17 amino acids, end residues included. The CDR3 protein is CASSGRGSSYNEQFFGP.

The chain's CDR3 is CAISDRLAGGSYEQYF. The DNA for the CDR3 is TGTGCCATCAGTGACAGACTAGCGGGAGGCTCCTACGAGCAGTACTTC. This chain uses TRBV10-3 with TRBJ2-7; 13 bases are shared with TRBD2. Germline V lookup: CDR1 ENHRY, CDR2 SYGVKD. The CDR3 loop spans 16 amino acids. Trimming cost V 3 bases and J 0 bases; bases outside gene matches: 2.

This chain connects TRBV7-6 to TRBJ2-5; D is perhaps TRBD1 (6 bases). The tail of the sequence fits TRBJ2-7 better, so the J call may be wrong. Germline loops: CDR1 SGHVS, CDR2 FNYEAQ. The CDR3 runs to 19 residues. In DNA form, the CDR3 reads TGTGCCAGCAGCTCGATCCGTACCCTGACAGGTGGTAGGGCCTACGAGCAGTACTTC. Protein: CASSSIRTLTGGRAYEQYF.

This clonotype was counted once. A much larger clone is a single base away; this may be a read error. The chain uses TRBV7-8 and TRBJ2-5; 9 nucleotides line up with TRBD1. The J call could be wrong; TRBJ2-1 is a better fit for the DNA end. This CDR3 region has 16 residues. Germline V gives CDR1 SGHVS, CDR2 FQNEAQ. DNA for the CDR3: TGTGCCAGCAGCTTAGGCTGGGGACAGGGATGCAATGAGCAGTTCTTC. It yields the protein CASSLGWGQGCNEQFF.

V gene TRBV28 combines with J gene TRBJ2-5, with a possible D match to TRBD2 (6 bases). Germline CDR1 reads MDHEN; CDR2 reads SYDVKM. With 5 bases removed from V and 11 bases from J, the gap between germline ends came to 15 bases. The CDR3 covers 12 residues. The CDR3 bases are TGTGCCAGCAGTGGGACTGAGGATGAGCAGTACTTC. It translates to CASSGTEDEQYF.

The chain uses TRBV6-8 and TRBJ2-6; 8 bases map to TRBD2. Germline values: CDR1 MNHGY, CDR2 SAAAGT. The V gene end was trimmed by 7 bases and the J gene end by 0 bases; junction bases not matched to a gene: 8. This CDR3 has 17 amino acids. The CDR3 DNA follows: TGTGCCAGCACTCCCGGGACTAGGGTCTCTGGGGCCAACGTCCTGACTTTC. As protein: CASTPGTRVSGANVLTF.

This clonotype was observed at least ten times. A much larger clonotype is one base distant, so this may be a read error. The genes are TRBV24-1 and TRBJ2-1; perhaps TRBD1 as D (6 bases). The end of the DNA aligns better with TRBJ2-7, so the J call may be wrong. Per the germline V gene, CDR1 is KGHDR and CDR2 is SFDVKD. The CDR3 sequence is 17 residues long. In DNA, the CDR3 is TGTGCCACCAGTGATACCACTACAGGGAGCTCCTACAATGAGCAGTACTTC. Translating gives CATSDTTTGSSYNEQYF.

The chain joins TRBV11-3 to TRBJ2-5; TRBD2 might be the D (6 bases). Trimming took 5 bases from V and 11 from J, leaving 18 bases between them. CDR1 is SGHNT, CDR2 YENEEA, per germline. The CDR3 has 13 residues. CDR3 nucleotide sequence: TGTGCCAGCAGCCCACGGTGGCGGGATACGCAGTACTTC. Protein product: CASSPRWRDTQYF.

This chain links TRBV11-2 with TRBJ2-1, with TRBD2 identical over 14 bases. The CDR3 covers 21 residues. Germline values: CDR1 SGHAT, CDR2 FQNNGV. The junction had 18 bases not matched to a gene; V was cut back by 0 bases and J by 8 bases. Written as DNA, the CDR3 is TGTGCCAGCAGCTTAGATTCAGAGACTAGCGGGAGGGTTCCTGTGCTCCATGAGCAGTTCTTC. Translation: CASSLDSETSGRVPVLHEQFF. Using reference TRBV11-2 and TRBJ2-1 for the parts outside the CDR3, the full variable domain is EAGVAQSPRYKIIEKRQSVAFWCNPISGHATLYWYQQILGQGPKLLIQFQNNGVVDDSQLPKDRFSAERLKGVDSTLKIQPAKLEDSAVYLCASSLDSETSGRVPVLHEQFFGPGTRLTVL.

This clonotype has ten or more counts. The V gene is TRBV12-3 or TRBV12-4, the J gene TRBJ1-4, with 7 bases identical to TRBD1. V was pared by 5 bases and J by 7 bases, with 7 bases of the junction left unmatched. The CDR3 sequence is 14 residues long. The chain's CDR3 is CASSLQGRVEKLFF. CDR3 nucleotides: TGTGCCAGCAGTCTACAGGGGAGAGTTGAAAAACTGTTTTTT.

V gene TRBV6-1 combines with J gene TRBJ1-3; D is unresolved. Germline assignment: CDR1 MNHNS and CDR2 SASEGT. This CDR3 is 14 amino acids long. Trimming shortened V by 7 bases and J by 0 bases, and 10 bases separated the two germline ends. The CDR3 DNA is TGTGCCAGCACCCCCCTGAGCTCTGGAAACACCATATATTTT. Translating gives CASTPLSSGNTIYF.

The chain recombines TRBV7-9 with TRBJ2-1; TRBD1 aligns across 7 bases. The V gene's germline CDR1 is SEHNR and CDR2 FQNEAQ (reference sequence). CDR3 length equals 16 residues. Trimming cost V 2 bases and J 3 bases; bases outside gene matches: 7. In DNA, the CDR3 is TGTGCCAGCAGCTTAATCGGGCCAGGGGGCTACAATGAGCAGTTCTTC. Translated: CASSLIGPGGYNEQFF.

The chain employs TRBV7-2 and TRBJ2-1; D is undetermined. Between the trimmed V and J ends, which lost 5 bases and 1 base, there was a span of 18 bases. The CDR3 has 17 residues. In germline, CDR1 is SGHTA, CDR2 FQGNSA. CDR3: CASSLFLGSTSYNEQFF. In DNA form, the CDR3 reads TGTGCCAGCAGCCTCTTCTTGGGAAGTACATCCTACAATGAGCAGTTCTTC.

The J gene is TRBJ1-2, the V gene TRBV7-3, with 9 bases lining up with TRBD1. V shed 4 bases, J shed 6 bases, and the junction held 15 bases outside the gene matches. CDR1 and CDR2 from the germline V gene are SGHTA and FQGTGA. The CDR3 has 17 amino acids. The CDR3 region is CASSSHIPGQGRNGYTF. The CDR3 coding sequence is TGTGCCAGCAGCTCACATATACCCGGACAGGGGAGGAATGGCTACACCTTC.

This clonotype was detected only a few times. A much larger clone lies a single base off, so this may be a read error. V usage is TRBV5-4 and J usage is TRBJ2-7, with 9 bases lining up with TRBD2. Looked up from germline, CDR1 is SGHNT and CDR2 is YYREEE (reference sequence). The CDR3 is made up of 15 amino acids. V shed 2 bases and J 7 bases; nucleotides not matched to a gene: 10. The CDR3 sequence is CASSFGGRAHNEQYF. As DNA, the CDR3 is TGTGCCAGCAGCTTTGGCGGGAGGGCCCACAATGAGCAGTACTTC.

The chain employs TRBV28 and TRBJ2-1, with D unresolved. CDR3 length equals 10 residues. Per germline, CDR1 MDHEN and CDR2 SYDVKM. The V end lost 5 bases, the J end lost 7 bases, and 3 bases lay between the germline ends. DNA for the CDR3: TGTGCCAGCAGTACGAATGAGCAGTTCTTC. Protein: CASSTNEQFF.

This clonotype was recorded many times. A much larger clone is a single base away; this may be a read error. The V and J genes are TRBV24-1 and TRBJ2-7; either TRBD1 or TRBD2 may supply D (6 bases each). Germline CDR1 reads KGHDR; CDR2 reads SFDVKD. Between the trimmed V and J ends, which lost 4 bases and 7 bases, there was a span of 28 bases. The CDR3 has 18 amino acids. The CDR3 spells CATSDSDPWGAPIDEQYF. CDR3 DNA: TGTGCCACCAGTGACAGCGACCCATGGGGGGCGCCCATCGATGAGCAGTACTTC.

Turning to this clonotype: This CDR3 is missing its conserved last phenylalanine or tryptophan, likely due to a read error. The DNA is left out, because the CDR3 cannot be placed on it with certainty; the CDR3 is given as TCRdb lists it. The chain employs TRBV7-2 and TRBJ2-7. The germline gives CDR1 SGHTA, CDR2 FQGNSA. The CDR3 length equals 16 residues, ends included. CDR3 in amino acids: CASSSGTETYEQYFGS.

This clonotype showed up just a few times. This chain links TRBV6-1 with TRBJ2-3; TRBD1 might be the D (6 bases). V was clipped by 5 bases and J by 2 bases, with 14 bases between them. Germline V gene lookup returns CDR1 MNHNS and CDR2 SASEGT. The CDR3 consists of 15 residues. The CDR3 loop is CASSYKGVLTDTQYF. The CDR3 DNA reads TGTGCCAGCAGTTACAAGGGGGTGCTCACAGATACGCAGTATTTT.

This clonotype has a single count. The chain has TRBV5-6 and TRBJ2-7, with D possibly called TRBD1 or TRBD2 (6 bases each). The J call may not be correct, given that the DNA end is closer to TRBJ2-5. This CDR3 spans 13 amino acids. The germline gives CDR1 SGHDT, CDR2 YYEEEE. Here the CDR3 reads CASSLGGAATQYF. CDR3 in DNA: TGTGCCAGCAGCTTGGGGGGGGCAGCGACCCAGTACTTC.

This clonotype came up many times. The chain couples TRBV20-1 to TRBJ2-5; 8 bases line up with TRBD2. Losses at the gene ends were 6 bases for V and 12 bases for J; bases not matched to a gene: 18. This CDR3 is 14 amino acids long. Looked up from germline, CDR1 is DFQATT and CDR2 is SNEGSKA (reference sequence). The CDR3 sequence: CSASLGLATRREYF. The DNA of the CDR3 is TGCAGTGCCTCCCTCGGACTAGCAACGCGACGGGAGTACTTC.

This clonotype is labeled medium-sized (0.01 to 0.1%). This chain connects TRBV6-1 to TRBJ2-5, with a tentative D call TRBD1 (7 bases). The CDR3 totals 16 residues. The germline gives CDR1 MNHNS, CDR2 SASEGT. V was trimmed by 5 bases and J by 2 bases, leaving 18 bases between them. As DNA, the CDR3 is TGTGCCAGCAGTTCGCCCGCAGGGGGGATACAAGAGACCCAGTACTTC. Its translation: CASSSPAGGIQETQYF.

By sample fraction, this clonotype is medium-sized. This chain connects TRBV7-2 to TRBJ2-7; no definite D call. Looked up from germline, CDR1 is SGHTA and CDR2 is FQGNSA. V gave up 1 base and J gave up 9 bases, with 10 bases separating them. This CDR3 region has 12 residues. The CDR3 region has the DNA TGTGCCAGCAGCTTAGGAGGTATGGGGCAGTACTTC. This encodes CASSLGGMGQYF. Based on the CDR3 plus reference TRBV7-2 and TRBJ2-7, the full variable domain is GAGVSQSPSNKVTEKGKDVELRCDPISGHTALYWYRQSLGQGLEFLIYFQGNSAPDKSGLPSDRFSAERTGGSVSTLTIQRTQQEDSAVYLCASSLGGMGQYFGPGTRLTVT.

This chain links TRBV7-9 with TRBJ2-2; no definite D call. The CDR3 spans 15 residues. V gave up 5 bases and J gave up 0 bases, with 10 bases separating them. CDR1 and CDR2 (germline): SEHNR, FQNEAQ (reference sequence). The DNA for the CDR3 is TGTGCCAGCAGCAAAAGCCACGCGAACACCGGGGAGCTGTTTTTT. Its translation: CASSKSHANTGELFF.

The V gene is TRBV7-4, the J gene TRBJ1-2, with 7 nucleotides matching TRBD1. Germline CDR1 is SGHVT and CDR2 is SQSDAQ. V trimming: 2 bases; J trimming: 3 bases; junction bases outside the gene matches: 6. The CDR3 extends over 15 amino acids. The CDR3 region has the DNA TGTGCCAGCAGCTTATTTCGACAGGGTGACTATGGCTACACCTTC. Translated: CASSLFRQGDYGYTF. Filled out from reference TRBV7-4 and TRBJ1-2, the complete variable domain reads GAGVSQSPRYKVAKRGRDVALRCDSISGHVTLYWYRQTLGQGSEVLTYSQSDAQRDKSGRPSGRFSAERPERSVSTLKIQRTEQGDSAVYLCASSLFRQGDYGYTFGSGTRLTVV.

There are many counts of this clonotype. The rearrangement links TRBV7-9 to TRBJ2-1; 7 bases line up with TRBD1. Germline-derived CDR1 and CDR2 are SEHNR and FQNEAQ (reference sequence). The V gene end was trimmed by 5 bases and the J gene end by 1 base; junction bases not matched to a gene: 11. CDR3 length: 17 amino acids. CDR3 protein: CASSPRSGQTSYNEQFF. The CDR3 DNA sequence: TGTGCCAGCAGCCCCAGGTCGGGACAGACGTCCTACAATGAGCAGTTCTTC.

Note on this clonotype: An end of the junction differs from the germline gene, which may be a read error. V and J are TRBV7-7 and TRBJ2-5, with D possibly being TRBD1 (7 bases). Per the germline V gene, CDR1 is SSHAT and CDR2 is FNYEAQ (reference sequence). CDR3 length: 14 amino acids. The CDR3: CASSITQGGETQYF. Written as DNA, the CDR3 is TGTGCTAGCAGCATCACTCAGGGGGGAGAGACCCAGTACTTC.

There are a few counts of this clonotype. The genes are TRBV7-3 and TRBJ2-2; 9 bases align to TRBD1. Germline CDR1 SGHTA, CDR2 FQGTGA. J lost 6 bases, V lost 5 bases, and 4 bases had no gene match. The CDR3 loop spans 14 amino acids. The CDR3 protein is CASSRQGEAGELFF. DNA of the CDR3: TGTGCCAGCAGCCGACAGGGGGAGGCCGGGGAGCTGTTTTTT. Full variable domain (remainder filled in from reference TRBV7-3 and TRBJ2-2): GAGVSQTPSNKVTEKGKYVELRCDPISGHTALYWYRQSLGQGPEFLIYFQGTGAADDSGLPNDRFFAVRPEGSVSTLKIQRTERGDSAVYLCASSRQGEAGELFFGEGSRLTVL.